Sequencing of this TCR beta chain was carried out in a study of cytomegalovirus exposure and HLA in healthy donors. General observations from the study: Across HLA loci, a later analysis found differing TCR association rates, with DRB1 most and HLA-C fewest. The authors listed 150 to 200 TCR beta chains as cytomegalovirus-associated. The availability of immune exposure information extended only to CMV serostatus. When analyzed later, a missense DCLRE1C variant was found to be linked to TCR beta V- and J-gene trimming.

Points on this clone: Its antigen is still unknown.

The PCR used 60 Vbeta and 13 Jbeta primers. TCRdb keeps only in-frame clones here, not all; method: immunoSEQ multiplex PCR. The sample lists roughly 130,000 clones; roughly 84% were seen once. The CDR3 has 15 amino acids. V lost 3 bases and J 11 bases, leaving 21 bases between the germline ends. Germline V gene lookup returns CDR1 KGHSH and CDR2 LQKENI. The chain joins TRBV18 to TRBJ2-3; D gene uncertain. This clonotype was sampled from a young woman in good health and CMV-seropositive. Source material: PBMCs. The chain's CDR3 is CASSPPNIDSLRQYF. CDR3 nucleotide sequence: TGTGCCAGCTCACCCCCCAACATCGACTCTCTAAGGCAGTATTTT.